The text below deals with one T cell receptor beta chain. The sample originates from a study of blood T cell repertoires in COVID-19. Some clones are missing from TCRdb's copy, which holds only in-frame ones; the method was immunoSEQ multiplex PCR. This table has approximately 74,000 clones, 79% appearing once. Deletions cut 3 bases from V and 5 bases from J, with 10 bases between. CDR3 length equals 14 residues. Germline CDR1 and CDR2: MDHEN and SYDVKM. The sequence came from a human donor in a cohort sampled during active COVID-19. The sequencing sample was made of peripheral blood. The chain carries TRBV28 and TRBJ1-4; perhaps TRBD1 as D (5 bases). CDR3 sequence reads: CASSLGQLNEKLFF. The CDR3 DNA reads TGTGCCAGCAGTTTGGGGCAGCTAAATGAAAAACTGTTTTTT.